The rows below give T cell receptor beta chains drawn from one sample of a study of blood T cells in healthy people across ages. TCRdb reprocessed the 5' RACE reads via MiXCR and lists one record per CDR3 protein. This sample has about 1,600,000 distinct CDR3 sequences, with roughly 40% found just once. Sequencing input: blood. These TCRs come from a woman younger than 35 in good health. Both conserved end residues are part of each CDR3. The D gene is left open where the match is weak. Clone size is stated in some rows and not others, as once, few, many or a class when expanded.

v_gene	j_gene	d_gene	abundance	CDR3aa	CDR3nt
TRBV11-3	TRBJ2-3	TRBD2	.	CASSLAEGLADTQYF	TGTGCCAGCAGCTTAGCCGAGGGACTAGCAGATACGCAGTATTTT
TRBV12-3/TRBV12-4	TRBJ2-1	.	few	CASSLAGISPFNNEQFF	TGTGCCAGCAGTTTGGCGGGTATTTCTCCTTTTAACAATGAGCAGTTCTTC
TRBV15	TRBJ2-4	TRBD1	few	CATSSLLGTGRYF	TGTGCCACCAGCAGCCTCCTCGGGACAGGGAGGTACTTC
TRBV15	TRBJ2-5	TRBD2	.	CATSRIGPLAGGDNEQYF	TGTGCCACCAGCAGAATCGGACCACTAGCGGGAGGGGACAATGAGCAGTACTTC
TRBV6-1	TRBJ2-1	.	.	CASTPRVSYNEQFF	TGTGCCAGCACTCCCAGGGTTTCCTACAATGAGCAGTTCTTC
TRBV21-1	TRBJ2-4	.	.	CASSKVGQGENIQYF	TGTGCCAGCAGCAAAGTGGGACAGGGGGAAAACATTCAGTACTTC
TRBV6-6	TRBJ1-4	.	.	CASSYPYRMTNEKLFF	TGTGCCAGCAGTTACCCATACAGGATGACGAATGAAAAACTGTTTTTT
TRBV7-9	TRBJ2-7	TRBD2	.	CASSPGLVGGNKYF	TGTGCCAGCAGCCCTGGACTAGTGGGAGGAAACAAGTACTTC
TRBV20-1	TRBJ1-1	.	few	CSASDVKNTEAFF	TGCAGTGCTAGCGATGTAAAGAACACTGAAGCTTTCTTT
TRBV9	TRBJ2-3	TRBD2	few	CASSEWGKREGRNTQYF	TGTGCCAGCAGCGAGTGGGGGAAGCGGGAGGGTCGGAATACGCAGTATTTT
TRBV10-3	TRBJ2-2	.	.	CAIADSQRAGELFF	TGTGCCATCGCAGACAGCCAAAGAGCCGGGGAGCTGTTTTTT
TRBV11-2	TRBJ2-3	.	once	CASSLIIETDTQYF	TGTGCCAGCAGCTTAATAATTGAGACAGATACGCAGTATTTT
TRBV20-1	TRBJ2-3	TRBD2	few	CSARDAGRGTDTQYF	TGCAGTGCTAGGGACGCCGGGCGGGGGACAGATACGCAGTATTTT
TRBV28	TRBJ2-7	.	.	CARILVTEKYEQYF	TGTGCCAGGATTTTGGTCACCGAGAAGTACGAGCAGTACTTC
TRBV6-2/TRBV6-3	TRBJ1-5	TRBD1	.	CASSYVQGAHNQPQHF	TGTGCCAGCAGTTACGTGCAGGGGGCCCACAATCAGCCCCAGCATTTT
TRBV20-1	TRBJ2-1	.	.	CSATPGTVGNEQFF	TGCAGTGCTACCCCCGGGACGGTCGGAAATGAGCAGTTCTTC
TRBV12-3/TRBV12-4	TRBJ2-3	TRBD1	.	CASSPSGTGETDTQYF	TGTGCCAGCTCCCCGTCCGGGACAGGGGAAACAGATACGCAGTATTTT
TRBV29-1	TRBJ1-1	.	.	CSVQALLMNTEAFF	TGCAGCGTACAGGCGCTATTGATGAACACTGAAGCTTTCTTT
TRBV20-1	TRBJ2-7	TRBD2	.	CSARDPGLATEQYF	TGCAGTGCTAGAGATCCGGGACTAGCAACCGAGCAGTACTTC
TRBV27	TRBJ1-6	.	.	CASSLVTPGKSPLHF	TGTGCCAGCAGTTTAGTGACCCCGGGGAAGTCACCCCTCCACTTT
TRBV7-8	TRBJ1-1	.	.	CASSLVIPVMNTEAFF	TGTGCCAGCAGCTTAGTTATCCCAGTCATGAACACTGAAGCTTTCTTT
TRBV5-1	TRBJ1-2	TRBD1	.	CASSSYAGTGDGYTF	TGCGCCAGCAGCTCCTACGCCGGGACAGGGGATGGCTACACCTTC
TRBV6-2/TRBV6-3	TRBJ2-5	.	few	CASSYSWAREETQYF	TGTGCCAGCAGTTACTCCTGGGCTAGAGAGGAGACCCAGTACTTC
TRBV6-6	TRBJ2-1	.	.	CASTSTRGDYNEQFF	TGTGCCAGCACCTCCACTAGAGGGGACTACAATGAGCAGTTCTTC
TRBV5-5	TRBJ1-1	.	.	CASSLIELEAFF	TGTGCCAGCAGCTTGATTGAACTCGAAGCTTTCTTT
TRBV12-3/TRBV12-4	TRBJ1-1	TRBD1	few	CASEGAERAFF	TGTGCCAGCGAGGGGGCGGAGCGCGCTTTCTTT
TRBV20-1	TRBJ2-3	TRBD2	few	CSAPQRGGTDTQYF	TGCAGTGCGCCGCAGCGGGGGGGGACAGATACGCAGTATTTT
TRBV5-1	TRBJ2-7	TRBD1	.	CASSLGTGFLYEQYF	TGCGCCAGCAGCTTAGGGACAGGGTTTTTGTACGAGCAGTACTTC
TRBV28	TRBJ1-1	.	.	CASRLDLGGTEAFF	TGTGCCAGCAGACTCGACCTGGGGGGCACTGAAGCTTTCTTT
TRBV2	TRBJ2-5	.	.	CASREGQKETQYF	TGTGCCAGCAGGGAGGGACAGAAAGAGACCCAGTACTTC
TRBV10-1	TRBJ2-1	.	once	CASSEAGRDNEQFF	TGCGCCAGCAGTGAGGCAGGGAGAGACAATGAGCAGTTCTTC
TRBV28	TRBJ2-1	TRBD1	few	CASRGGIRGNEQFF	TGTGCCAGCAGAGGGGGCATTAGAGGCAATGAGCAGTTCTTC
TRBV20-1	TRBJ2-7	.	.	CSAHGPAYEQYF	TGCAGTGCCCACGGGCCAGCCTACGAGCAGTACTTC